This T cell receptor beta chain was captured in a study of cytomegalovirus exposure and HLA in healthy donors. Study-level results: In a later analysis, several top co-occurrence clusters appeared linked to parvovirus B19, influenza, CMV and Epstein-Barr virus. Sequencing artifact likely explains a cluster of highly shared sequence variants.

The V and J ends lost 4 bases and 7 bases, in that order; junction bases with no gene match: 3. The CDR3 extends over 13 amino acids. Germline loops: CDR1 SGHDN, CDR2 FVKESK. PCR involved 60 Vbeta and 13 Jbeta primers. Clones were sequenced by immunoSEQ multiplex PCR, and TCRdb holds only the in-frame ones, with some missing. The sample yields about 130,000 clones, approximately 74% seen once. As for this clone: No antigen is known for it.

Sequencing was done on a sample of PBMCs. The chain uses TRBV14 and TRBJ2-2; 7 bases match TRBD2. The source is a male donor in good health and CMV-seronegative. The DNA of the CDR3 is TGTGCCAGCAGCCCTTGGGGGGGCGGGGAGCTGTTTTTT. This translates into CASSPWGGGELFF.